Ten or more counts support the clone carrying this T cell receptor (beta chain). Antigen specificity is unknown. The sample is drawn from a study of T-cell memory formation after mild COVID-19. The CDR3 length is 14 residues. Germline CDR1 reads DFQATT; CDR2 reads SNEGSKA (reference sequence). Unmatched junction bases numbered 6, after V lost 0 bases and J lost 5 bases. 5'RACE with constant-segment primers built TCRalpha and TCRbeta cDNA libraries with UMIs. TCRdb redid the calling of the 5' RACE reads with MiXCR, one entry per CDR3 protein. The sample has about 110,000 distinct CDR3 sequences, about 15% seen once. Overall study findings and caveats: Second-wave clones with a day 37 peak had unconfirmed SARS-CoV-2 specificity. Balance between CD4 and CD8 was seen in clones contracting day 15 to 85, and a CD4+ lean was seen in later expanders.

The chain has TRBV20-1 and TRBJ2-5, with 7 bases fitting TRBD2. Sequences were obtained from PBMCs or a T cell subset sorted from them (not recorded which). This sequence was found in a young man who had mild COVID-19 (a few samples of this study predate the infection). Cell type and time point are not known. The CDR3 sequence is CSARDGGEGETQYF. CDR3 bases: TGCAGTGCTAGAGATGGGGGGGAGGGGGAGACCCAGTACTTC.